The entry below describes one T cell receptor beta chain. Its specificity is unknown. TCRdb used MiXCR to reprocess the 5' RACE reads, holding one entry per CDR3 protein. The sample contains approximately 500,000 distinct CDR3 sequences, roughly 13% of which appear only once. These data belong to a study of CD8 T cells in ankylosing spondylitis. Study conclusions and caveats: Clones linked to the disease showed a CD8+ phenotype. They occurred at relatively low frequencies in peripheral blood. For ankylosing spondylitis blood, a TCR beta motif of 8 or 9 highly homologous variants appeared characteristic. Earlier work had already found some motif variants in reactive arthritis synovial fluid and blood.

The origin of this receptor is a male donor with ankylosing spondylitis. The sequencing input was blood, either unsorted or a sorted T cell fraction (not recorded which).

The CDR3: CASSIIGTGAYNEQFF. The CDR3 DNA is TGTGCCAGTAGTATAATTGGGACAGGGGCCTACAATGAGCAGTTCTTC. This chain links TRBV19 with TRBJ2-1, with TRBD1 matching over 10 bases. The CDR3 sequence is 16 residues long. Germline V lookup: CDR1 LNHDA, CDR2 SQIVND (reference sequence). Germline trimming cut 2 bases from V and 2 bases from J; bases unmatched to any gene: 3.